The next 26 T cell receptor beta chains were all read from a single sample in a study of shared clonotypes between healthy human individuals. The data were produced by immunoSEQ multiplex PCR, yet TCRdb's version contains in-frame clones alone and is incomplete. This table holds more than 2 million clones, 85% to 95% found once. The sample was naive CD4+ T cells sorted from blood. The subset denotes: CD45RA+ positively selected. These receptors all come from a man aged 18-30 years in good health.

The chain carries TRBV4-1 and TRBJ1-6; 10 positions agree with TRBD1. V shed 5 bases, J shed 6 bases, and the junction held 4 bases outside the gene matches. Germline CDR1 MGHRA, CDR2 YSYEKL. The CDR3 runs to 15 residues. The CDR3 coding sequence is TGCGCCAGCAGCGGAGGGACAGGGGTTAATTCACCCCTCCACTTT. This translates into CASSGGTGVNSPLHF.

CDR3 loop: CASSMGPPGSYNSPLHF. The CDR3 DNA reads as TGTGCCAGTAGTATGGGCCCTCCGGGCTCCTATAATTCACCCCTCCACTTT. The chain uses TRBV19 and TRBJ1-6; D not resolved. Trimming took 3 bases from V and 0 from J, leaving 12 bases between them. CDR3 length: 17 amino acids. CDR1 LNHDA and CDR2 SQIVND come from the germline V gene (reference sequence).

The chain uses TRBV28 and TRBJ2-7; D unclear. This CDR3 comprises 13 residues. The V end was cut by 3 bases, the J end by 3 bases, with 9 bases between. Germline values: CDR1 MDHEN, CDR2 SYDVKM. Here the CDR3 reads CASSLRNLYEQYF. Written as DNA, the CDR3 is TGTGCCAGCAGTTTGCGAAATCTCTACGAGCAGTACTTC.

The chain couples TRBV5-1 to TRBJ2-3; tentatively, D is TRBD1 (5 bases). With 5 bases removed from V and 1 base from J, the gap between germline ends came to 11 bases. The CDR3 is 14 residues long. Germline V gives CDR1 SGHRS, CDR2 YFSETQ. CDR3 region: CASRDKQRTDTQYF. DNA for the CDR3: TGCGCCAGCAGGGACAAACAACGCACAGATACGCAGTATTTT. Supplemented by reference TRBV5-1 and TRBJ2-3, the full variable domain reads KAGVTQTPRYLIKTRGQQVTLSCSPISGHRSVSWYQQTPGQGLQFLFEYFSETQRNKGNFPGRFSGRQFSNSRSEMNVSTLELGDSALYLCASRDKQRTDTQYFGPGTRLTVL.

This clone was recorded a few times. The sample carries other DNA sequences with the same CDR3. CDR3 protein: CAWSVGTYEQYF. The CDR3 DNA is TGTGCCTGGAGTGTAGGGACCTACGAGCAGTACTTC. The V and J genes are TRBV30 and TRBJ2-7; no clear D. The germline V and J ends were trimmed by 0 bases and 2 bases, with 5 bases remaining between them. This CDR3 region has 12 residues. Germline V gene lookup returns CDR1 GTSNPN and CDR2 SVGIG (reference sequence).

The rearrangement uses TRBV7-9 and TRBJ2-2; 7 bases are shared with TRBD1. Germline V lookup: CDR1 SEHNR, CDR2 FQNEAQ (reference sequence). There are 16 residues in the CDR3. The ends lost 5 bases at V and 2 bases at J; junction bases unmatched: 8. CDR3 sequence reads: CASSTGQALNTGELFF. In nucleotides, the CDR3 is TGTGCCAGCAGCACAGGACAGGCCCTTAACACCGGGGAGCTGTTTTTT.

This chain links TRBV7-8 with TRBJ1-1; D remains unclear. Germline values: CDR1 SGHVS, CDR2 FQNEAQ. Trimming took off 5 bases at V and 5 bases at J, with 12 bases between the two ends. This CDR3 region has 13 residues. The CDR3 DNA follows: TGTGCCAGCAGCGCGAACGCGGGTACTGAAGCTTTCTTT. This gives the protein CASSANAGTEAFF.

The chain is built from TRBV9 and TRBJ1-2, with D possibly matching TRBD1 (5 bases). CDR1 and CDR2 from the germline V gene are SGDLS and YYNGEE. Trimming removed 3 bases from V and 3 bases from J, with 9 bases in between. The CDR3 is 13 amino acids. The CDR3 bases are TGTGCCAGCAGCGAACAGGAAGACTATGGCTACACCTTC. Protein: CASSEQEDYGYTF.

This chain connects TRBV10-3 to TRBJ1-4; TRBD1 aligns across 7 bases. The CDR3 is 15 residues long. The V gene end was trimmed by 3 bases and the J gene end by 2 bases; junction bases not matched to a gene: 3. CDR1 is ENHRY, CDR2 SYGVKD, per germline. The CDR3 loop reads CAISENRGTNEKLFF. CDR3 nucleotide sequence: TGTGCCATCAGTGAAAACAGGGGTACTAATGAAAAACTGTTTTTT.

J is TRBJ2-3 and V is TRBV6-6; 9 positions agree with TRBD2. This CDR3 has 15 amino acids. Trimming took 7 bases from V and 6 from J; bases not matched to a gene: 11. Looked up from germline, CDR1 is MNHNY and CDR2 is SVGAGI (reference sequence). The CDR3, as DNA: TGTGCCAGCACCATAACTAGCGGGTCTTTGGATACGCAGTATTTT. Its translation is CASTITSGSLDTQYF.

The chain has TRBV6-6 and TRBJ1-1; 8 bases line up with TRBD1. Germline V gives CDR1 MNHNY, CDR2 SVGAGI (reference sequence). The CDR3 loop spans 15 amino acids. Unmatched junction bases numbered 2, after V lost 1 base and J lost 1 base. This CDR3 is CASSYWQGANTEAFF. The CDR3, as DNA: TGTGCCAGCAGTTACTGGCAGGGGGCGAACACTGAAGCTTTCTTT.

The CDR3 DNA reads as TGTGCCAGCAGCTTGCTTGAGAGACAGGGCCTATACGAGCAGTACTTC. Its translation is CASSLLERQGLYEQYF. The chain uses TRBV5-6 and TRBJ2-7; TRBD1 matches 7 bases. Germline V gene data show CDR1 as SGHDT and CDR2 as YYEEEE. J was trimmed by 4 bases and V by 1 base; bases with no gene match: 11. CDR3 size: 16 residues.

The CDR3 DNA reads as TGTGCCAGCTCACCGGAGCGGGCTAGCGGCTCCTACGAGCAGTACTTC. It codes for CASSPERASGSYEQYF. V is TRBV18 and J is TRBJ2-7; 7 bases align to TRBD2. Germline CDR1 KGHSH, CDR2 LQKENI. The V segment lost 3 bases and the J segment 0 bases; nucleotides outside the gene matches: 8. This CDR3 is 16 amino acids long.

The chain carries TRBV29-1 and TRBJ2-7; 7 bases map to TRBD1. J lost 0 bases, V lost 7 bases, and 9 bases had no gene match. CDR1 and CDR2 (germline): SQVTM, ANQGSEA. The CDR3 has 14 residues. The CDR3 loop is CSASGTVSSYEQYF. DNA for the CDR3: TGCAGCGCCTCCGGGACAGTCAGCTCCTACGAGCAGTACTTC.

The chain carries TRBV5-4 and TRBJ1-5; TRBD1 aligns across 10 bases. Per the germline V gene, CDR1 is SGHNT and CDR2 is YYREEE (reference sequence). The ends lost 4 bases at V and 5 bases at J; junction bases unmatched: 9. This CDR3 has 16 residues. The CDR3 loop is CASSPWDRGRDQPQHF. The CDR3 nucleotides read TGTGCCAGCAGCCCATGGGACAGGGGCAGGGATCAGCCCCAGCATTTT. Together with reference TRBV5-4 and TRBJ1-5, the CDR3 gives the full variable domain: ETGVTQSPTHLIKTRGQQVTLRCSSQSGHNTVSWYQQALGQGPQFIFQYYREEENGRGNFPPRFSGLQFPNYSSELNVNALELDDSALYLCASSPWDRGRDQPQHFGDGTRLSIL.

This rearrangement joins TRBV7-8 to TRBJ2-6, with D hard to call. V was cut by 5 bases and J by 2 bases, with 7 bases left in between. Germline V CDR1 and CDR2: SGHVS, FQNEAQ. The CDR3 length is 14 residues. The CDR3: CASSPRPGANVLTF. CDR3 DNA: TGTGCCAGCAGCCCGCGGCCTGGGGCCAACGTCCTGACTTTC.

In its sample, this clone was seen once. One junction end disagrees with the germline gene, perhaps due to a read error. The chain couples TRBV7-9 to TRBJ2-7; TRBD1 might be the D (5 bases). This CDR3 is 12 amino acids long. Germline values: CDR1 SEHNR, CDR2 FQNEAQ (reference sequence). This CDR3 is CASSLDFQGEAF. DNA of the CDR3: TGTGCCAGCAGCTTAGATTTCCAAGGGGAAGCTTTC. Looking up the rest from reference TRBV7-9 and TRBJ2-7 gives the full variable domain: DTGVSQNPRHKITKRGQNVTFRCDPISEHNRLYWYRQTLGQGPEFLTYFQNEAQLEKSRLLSDRFSAERPKGSFSTLEIQRTEQGDSAMYLCASSLDFQGEAFGPGTRLTVT.

Turning to this clone: The sample has other DNA sequences that encode this CDR3 too. The chain joins TRBV19 to TRBJ2-7; 7 bases are shared with TRBD1. CDR3 length: 13 residues. Trimming removed 2 bases from V and 4 bases from J; junction bases left unmatched: 2. The germline V gene has CDR1 LNHDA and CDR2 SQIVND (reference sequence). This CDR3 reads CASSINRGYEQYF. In DNA form, the CDR3 reads TGTGCCAGTAGTATAAACAGGGGTTACGAGCAGTACTTC.

A single count supports this clone. The chain employs TRBV4-3 and TRBJ2-3; 7 bases agree with TRBD2. The CDR3 covers 15 residues. CDR1 is LGHNA and CDR2 is YSLEER in the germline V gene. Trimming took 1 base from V and 0 from J; bases not matched to a gene: 1. The chain's CDR3 is CASSQVAGSTDTQYF. The CDR3 nucleotides are TGCGCCAGCAGCCAAGTAGCGGGTAGCACAGATACGCAGTATTTT.

This chain uses TRBV11-2 with TRBJ2-1; 12 bases line up with TRBD2. The junction had 8 bases not matched to a gene; V was cut back by 0 bases and J by 8 bases. CDR1 SGHAT and CDR2 FQNNGV come from the germline V gene. There are 17 residues in the CDR3. The CDR3: CASSLELGLAGIDEQFF. In DNA, the CDR3 is TGTGCCAGCAGCTTAGAGTTAGGACTAGCGGGAATCGATGAGCAGTTCTTC.

The gene calls are TRBV5-4 and TRBJ2-1; 11 bases line up with TRBD2. CDR3 length: 16 amino acids. Germline assignment: CDR1 SGHNT and CDR2 YYREEE (reference sequence). The J segment lost 9 bases and the V segment lost 3 bases, leaving 11 bases of the junction unmatched. CDR3 nucleotide sequence: TGTGCCAGCAGCTCCTCCCTACTAGCGGGAGAAGCTGAGCAGTTCTTC. Translation gives CASSSSLLAGEAEQFF. The entire variable domain, with the rest obtained from reference TRBV5-4 and TRBJ2-1, is as follows: ETGVTQSPTHLIKTRGQQVTLRCSSQSGHNTVSWYQQALGQGPQFIFQYYREEENGRGNFPPRFSGLQFPNYSSELNVNALELDDSALYLCASSSSLLAGEAEQFFGPGTRLTVL.

The CDR3 sequence: CGGLTDTQYF. CDR3 sequence (DNA): TGCGGAGGACTTACAGATACGCAGTATTTT. The chain employs TRBV29-1 and TRBJ2-3, with a possible D match to TRBD2 (5 bases). The CDR3 is 10 residues long. CDR1 and CDR2 (germline): SQVTM, ANQGSEA.

V is TRBV10-3 and J is TRBJ2-5; 10 bases map to TRBD2. J gave up 2 bases and V 1 base, and 4 bases lay outside the gene matches. The CDR3 loop spans 16 amino acids. Per the germline V gene, CDR1 is ENHRY and CDR2 is SYGVKD. The CDR3: CAISEFLAGAQETQYF. The CDR3 nucleotides read TGTGCCATCAGTGAGTTCCTAGCGGGGGCTCAAGAGACCCAGTACTTC.

In regard to this clone: The junction departs from the called germline gene at one end, perhaps through a read error. Different DNA sequences within this sample yield the same CDR3. V and J are TRBV7-7 and TRBJ2-5; 11 bases are a match to TRBD2. Germline values: CDR1 SSHAT, CDR2 FNYEAQ (reference sequence). The CDR3 runs 15 residues. The CDR3 loop reads CASSRGTSGKETQYF. CDR3 nucleotide sequence: TGTGCTAGCAGCCGAGGGACTAGCGGCAAAGAGACCCAGTACTTC. The whole variable domain, remainder taken from reference TRBV7-7 and TRBJ2-5, is GAGVSQSPRYKVTKRGQDVTLRCDPISSHATLYWYQQALGQGPEFLTYFNYEAQPDKSGLPSDRFSAERPEGSISTLTIQRTEQRDSAMYRCASSRGTSGKETQYFGPGTRLLVL.

The V gene is TRBV27, the J gene TRBJ1-4, with D unresolved. Trimming pared 7 bases from V and 0 bases from J, leaving 9 bases between. The germline V gene encodes CDR1 MNHEY and CDR2 SMNVEV (reference sequence). The CDR3 totals 14 residues. CDR3 residues: CASKGVATNEKLFF. The CDR3 DNA is TGTGCCAGCAAGGGCGTTGCAACTAATGAAAAACTGTTTTTT.

The chain recombines TRBV5-4 with TRBJ2-5; 12 positions agree with TRBD2. Trimming at V came to 1 base and at J to 2 bases, leaving 3 bases not matched to a gene. The CDR3 runs to 16 residues. Germline V lookup: CDR1 SGHNT, CDR2 YYREEE (reference sequence). CDR3 sequence (DNA): TGTGCCAGCAGCTTGCTAGCGGGAGGGGATCAAGAGACCCAGTACTTC. It translates to CASSLLAGGDQETQYF.